This T cell receptor (beta chain) derives from a study of beta chain features in type 1 diabetes. Points from the study as a whole: Within each of all four CD4+ subsets, Type 1 diabetes patients had TCRB CDR3s that were moderately but significantly shorter. cDNA-based reads could over-represent cells with high TCR expression.

Germline CDR1 is MDHEN and CDR2 is SYDVKM. V lost 5 bases, J lost 3 bases, and 3 bases stayed unmatched. The CDR3 covers 14 residues. Of the isolated RNA, all was reverse transcribed, and so the sequenced material was expressed TCRB transcripts. TCRdb's table, derived via immunoSEQ multiplex PCR, lists solely in-frame clones and lacks some. The repertoire holds 150,000 to 200,000 clones, with roughly 8% as singletons. It was one heparinised blood draw, averaging about 110 mL, that each donor gave. Stem cell-like memory, regulatory, central memory and naive CD4+ cells were sorted via CD45RO/CCR7/CD25/CD127/CD95/CD27. Each sorted fraction was over 95% pure. A note on this clone: Its antigen remains unidentified.

The chain links TRBV28 to TRBJ1-4; 7 bases are a match to TRBD1. What was sequenced was central memory CD4+ T cells from blood. The receptor comes from a man younger than 30 with type 1 diabetes. The CDR3 reads CASSRTGPNEKLFF. CDR3 sequence (DNA): TGTGCCAGCAGTCGGACAGGTCCTAATGAAAAACTGTTTTTT. Together with reference TRBV28 and TRBJ1-4, the CDR3 gives the full variable domain: DVKVTQSSRYLVKRTGEKVFLECVQDMDHENMFWYRQDPGLGLRLIYFSYDVKMKEKGDIPEGYSVSREKKERFSLILESASTNQTSMYLCASSRTGPNEKLFFGSGTQLSVL.